This entry describes one T cell receptor (beta chain). In the authors' workflow: How many nucleated cells were present was estimated from reference gene primer amplification. Clones were sequenced by immunoSEQ multiplex PCR, and TCRdb holds only the in-frame ones, with some missing. Clone size and V and J calls were adopted from that table, with D and trimming inferred from the DNA. This sample has 120,000 or so clones, with less than 90% found just once. Trimming cost V 1 base and J 4 bases, with 14 bases left between them. The CDR3 runs to 16 residues. Germline values: CDR1 LNHDA, CDR2 SQIVND (reference sequence). The data originate from a study of blood T cell repertoires in COVID-19.

The sequence was obtained from a man between 65 and 85 years old with acute or convalescent COVID-19. Sequenced input: peripheral blood. The V gene is TRBV19, the J gene TRBJ2-1; D might be TRBD2 (6 bases). CDR3 coding DNA: TGTGCCAGTAGTATAGGCCGGGGGTCAATTTACAATGAGCAGTTCTTC. This translates into CASSIGRGSIYNEQFF.